This T cell receptor beta chain was profiled in a study of CXCR3-negative and CXCR3-positive naive CD8 T cells. On this clonotype itself: The antigen is unknown.

The CDR3 consists of 14 residues. Germline V gene lookup returns CDR1 SGHRS and CDR2 YFSETQ. Findings and caveats of the study: CXCR3-positive naive cells carried more hydrophobic TRB CDR3s than CXCR3-negative naive cells did. Comparably high diversity was seen in both naive subsets, and much lower diversity in memory CD8+ cells.

Researchers prepared the TRB cDNA libraries using 5' RACE with UMI labels. TCRdb re-called the 5' RACE reads and shows each CDR3 protein once, DNA omitted. The sample's table shows about 120,000 distinct CDR3 sequences. The clonotype was recovered from a human donor in good health. Some clones in this sample may be carry-over from other donors' samples. The chain links TRBV5-1 to TRBJ1-1; TCRdb picks TRBD1, but there is no DNA to check that call. The sequenced sample was naive CXCR3+ CD8+ T cells from blood. The sample's subset: CD45RO-CCR7+CD27+CD95- naive CD8+ T cells expressing CXCR3 (TNR3+). This CDR3 reads CASSLRQQGTEAFF.